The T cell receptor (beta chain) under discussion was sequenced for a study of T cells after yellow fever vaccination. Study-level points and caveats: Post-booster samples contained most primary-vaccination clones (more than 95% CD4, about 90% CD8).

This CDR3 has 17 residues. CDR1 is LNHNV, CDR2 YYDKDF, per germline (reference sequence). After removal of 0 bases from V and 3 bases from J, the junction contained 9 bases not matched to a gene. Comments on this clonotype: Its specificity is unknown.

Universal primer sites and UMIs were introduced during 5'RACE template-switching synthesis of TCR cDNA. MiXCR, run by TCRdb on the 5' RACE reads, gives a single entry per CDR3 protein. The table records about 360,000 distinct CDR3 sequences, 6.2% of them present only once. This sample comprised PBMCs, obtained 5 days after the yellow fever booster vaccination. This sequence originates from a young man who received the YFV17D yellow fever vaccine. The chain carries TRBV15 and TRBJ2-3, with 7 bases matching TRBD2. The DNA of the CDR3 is TGTGCCACCAGCAGAGATCTGAAGGTCGGGGGGACAGATACGCAGTATTTT. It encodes CATSRDLKVGGTDTQYF. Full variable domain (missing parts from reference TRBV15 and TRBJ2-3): DAMVIQNPRYQVTQFGKPVTLSCSQTLNHNVMYWYQQKSSQAPKLLFHYYDKDFNNEADTPDNFQSRRPNTSFCFLDIRSPGLGDTAMYLCATSRDLKVGGTDTQYFGPGTRLTVL.